A single T cell receptor (beta chain) is shown here with its context. Its antigen is not yet known. This sample stems from a study of cytomegalovirus exposure and HLA in healthy donors (dated by TCRdb to about 2017). General notes on the study: In an earlier analysis of approximately 640 of the donors, 250 to 350 Gb of sequence data and approximately 100 million unique TCR beta sequences from about 190 million T cells were reported. Approximately 300 gigabases of sequencing data and tens of millions of unique TCR sequences made up an early release that covered several hundred HLA-typed donors. Among the approximately 400 genotyped donors, around 81% belonged to the genetic ancestry cluster associated with self-reported Caucasian donors. The study aimed to test whether signatures of past pathogen exposure could be identified by cataloging public T cell receptors. The study profiled the T cell repertoires of 500 to 800 subjects by immunosequencing and related them to cytomegalovirus serostatus. Besides the first cohort of roughly 640 subjects, a separate validation cohort made up of over 95 different subjects was used. The study combined high-throughput TCR immunosequencing, statistical association of individual TCRs with disease status, and machine learning to predict cytomegalovirus infection status. A later analysis re-examined previously published TCR beta repertoires from 610 or so donors and added high-resolution HLA genotyping to investigate patterns of TCR occurrence. The later analysis used no new phenotypic data to find candidate immune exposures, relying instead on TCR beta sequences and their occurrence across donors. In an earlier analysis of 587 of the donors, high-throughput TCR beta sequencing was used to judge whether each TCR beta V gene segment behaved as functional or pseudogenic. Donor age, sex, ethnicity and CMV serostatus were compiled alongside the repertoire data. Genome-wide SNP genotypes for about 65% of the roughly 700 donors were used in a later genetic analysis, which treated that subset as a discovery cohort. All discovery cohort repertoires had been generated using a single sequencing platform. HLA typing included class I and class II loci at four-digit resolution. Typing coverage varied by locus: roughly 629-640 donors for A, B, C, DRB1 and DQB1; approximately 560 for DQA1; about 590 for DPA1; approximately 450 for DPB1. Several DR-DQ haplotypes were handled as single units for association and clustering, since linkage in the cohort was strong. On average, around 240,000 unique TCR beta nucleotide sequences were sequenced per donor among about 400 genotyped donors of the cohort, with about 19% of those sequences being non-productive. Paper-wide results and their limitations: In an earlier analysis of around 500 of the donors, most TCR beta V segments appeared in productive rearrangements about 87% or about 30% of the time, broadly matching IMGT annotations. In a later analysis, the rate of TCR association differed among HLA loci, with DRB1 alleles having the most associated TCRs and HLA-C alleles having the fewest. Only TCR beta chains were sequenced in this cohort, and the absence of alpha or paired-chain data limited detectable features. An association between a missense DCLRE1C variant and V-gene and J-gene trimming of TCR beta chains was found in a later genetic analysis and replicated in an independent cohort. A further reported finding was that TCR beta sequences accurately predicted the HLA-A and HLA-B alleles for most subjects in the first cohort. In a later analysis, several top co-occurrence clusters were reported to appear linked to parvovirus B19, influenza, CMV and Epstein-Barr virus. According to the authors, the approach could potentially be generalized to other disease states and immunological phenotypes. Sequencing depth was assumed to be roughly uniform across donors in the presence/absence analyses, though that assumption may not hold. The only immune exposure information available for the cohort was CMV serostatus. In vitro tests confirmed that three of the cytomegalovirus-associated TCR beta chains recognize cytomegalovirus antigens. When HLA alleles, especially DR and DQ, strongly co-occurred, TCR associations were difficult to assign to individual alleles. A later analysis found that HLA-associated TCR beta chains were more clonally expanded and had lower generation probabilities than equally common non-associated chains. Because counts were too low, roughly 18 rarely observed V segments, including chromosome 9 orphons, were left out of the earlier analysis of some 640 of the donors. Specific HLA alleles were associated with over 15,000 TCR beta sequences at a false discovery rate of 0.05 in a later analysis. Cytomegalovirus status was reported to be diagnosed by the classifier with high specificity and sensitivity in both the original and validation cohorts. The study gave a list of some 150 TCR beta chains associated with cytomegalovirus. Most CMV-associated TCR beta chains appeared to be HLA-restricted in a later analysis, and the HLA associations seemed to be driven largely by CMV exposure. Compared with the 666-donor mean, donors in an Asian-associated ancestry cluster had fewer N-insertions in productive TCRs, according to a later genetic analysis. A cluster of highly shared sequence variants was judged likely to be a technical artifact of the sequencing pipeline. Because HLA typing was unavailable for some donors at each locus, only the typed subset was used in association tests. Linkage disequilibrium might explain the correlated functional status among segregating V segments, but an unknown experimental factor could not be excluded. While some public TCRs were present in many individuals, most TCR sequences turned up only very rarely across donors.

Library construction relied on the immunoSEQ multiplex PCR assay. A mixture of 60 forward primers for TCR Vbeta segments and 13 reverse primers for TCR Jbeta segments was used in the multiplex PCR. A multiplex PCR assay on genomic DNA amplified the CDR3 region of rearranged TCR beta genes. On the Illumina HiSeq System, the amplified TCR beta libraries were sequenced as 87-base-pair reads. As for the original processing: A later analysis tallied approximately 87 million unique TCR beta chains across the 700 or so repertoires, and about 12 million of those chains were shared by two or more donors. To remove PCR and sequencing errors, raw reads were error-corrected and collapsed into unique sequences using a nearest-neighbor algorithm that merged closely related sequences. CDR3 sequences were aligned to IMGT reference sequences to assign V, D and J gene segments. Each retained sequence needed at least a six-nucleotide match to both a V gene segment and a J gene segment. A rearrangement counted as productive if the CDR3 had no stop codons and remained in frame with V and J, and every other rearrangement counted as non-productive. Following IMGT convention, CDR3 was defined as the stretch from the second conserved V-encoded cysteine to the conserved J-encoded phenylalanine. The earlier analysis of about 590 of the donors excluded sequences that lacked an unambiguous match to a single V gene segment. In an earlier analysis of approximately 550 of the donors, V segments were called functional above 56.7% productive rearrangements and were called segregating when the between-donor standard deviation exceeded 5%. To diagnose cytomegalovirus status from the catalog of TCR beta chain sequences, a statistical classification framework was built. In a later analysis, TCR nucleotide sequences were compared against IMGT/GENE-DB human TR gene sequences so that V and J genes could be assigned. Using the TCRdist pipeline, a later analysis assigned CDR3 sequences along with most-parsimonious VDJ recombination scenarios. In a later analysis, every TCR beta chain was defined by the combination of its CDR3 amino acid sequence and its V-gene family, and reads without a unique V-gene family were dropped. In a later analysis, fewer than 650 highly shared, low-generation-probability nucleotide sequences were removed to address suspected cross-contamination and a sequencing artifact. A later analysis calculated a clonal expansion index for each public chain from normalized within-repertoire ranks of inferred template counts. In a later analysis, generation probabilities were computed using a VDJ recombination model fitted to out-of-frame rearrangements, and the results were checked against IGoR. In a later analysis, TCR-TCR, TCR-HLA and TCR-CMV co-occurrence was scored with hypergeometric tests, and a repertoire-size bias correction was applied to TCR pairs. To estimate false discovery rates, a later analysis permuted the HLA or CMV assignments 20 times. In a later analysis, co-occurring TCRs were grouped using DBSCAN, and TCRdist sequence similarity was added for clustering within HLA-allele-positive subsets. Repertoires with fewer than 30,000 or more than 120,000 public chains were left out of co-occurrence clustering, as were about 5 repertoires with anomalous nucleotide sharing. This is the immuneACCESS table as TCRdb keeps it, with only in-frame sequences that have V and J called. A part of the clones is gone; compared with another copy, unresolved V genes explain less than half, and the rest is unexplained. The DNA was the basis for D and trimming; V, J and clone size are from that table. In this sample's table one finds roughly 75,000 clones. About 0.83% of the sample belongs to the ten largest clones.

The cohort was made up of approximately 670 healthy bone marrow donors. All cohort members were sampled while nominally healthy, although unrecorded immune exposures were likely present. The donor was CMV seronegative and was included in the group of several hundred seronegative cohort members. A peripheral blood sample was collected from each donor, and TCR beta sequencing was performed on peripheral blood mononuclear cells. Genomic DNA was extracted from the blood cell samples with the Qiagen DNeasy Blood Extraction Kit. This receptor was taken from a boy aged 5-17 years in good health and CMV-seronegative. The sequenced sample consisted of PBMCs.

CDR3 protein: CASSNNRDQYNEQFF. The sequence in DNA is TGTGCCAGCAGCAACAACAGGGATCAGTACAATGAGCAGTTCTTC. The sequence is built from TRBV2 and TRBJ2-1, and perhaps TRBD1 as D gene, on 6 matching bases. Reading from cysteine to phenylalanine, the CDR3 counts 15 amino acids. CDR3 DNA only is kept here, 45 bases in frame from base 1. Taken from the germline V gene, the CDR1 and CDR2 loops are SNHLY and FYNNEI. The junction shows trimming of 6 bases on V and 4 bases on J, plus 16 bases between the germline ends.